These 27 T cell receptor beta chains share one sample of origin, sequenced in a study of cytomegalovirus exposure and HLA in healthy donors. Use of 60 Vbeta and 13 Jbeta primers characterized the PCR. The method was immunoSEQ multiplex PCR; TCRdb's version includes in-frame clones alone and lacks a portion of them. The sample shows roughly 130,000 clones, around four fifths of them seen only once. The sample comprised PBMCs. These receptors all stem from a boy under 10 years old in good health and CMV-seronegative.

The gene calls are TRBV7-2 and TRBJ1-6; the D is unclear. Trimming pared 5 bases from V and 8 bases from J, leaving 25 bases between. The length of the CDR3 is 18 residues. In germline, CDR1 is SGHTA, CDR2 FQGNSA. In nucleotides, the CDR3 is TGTGCCAGCAGCCCCAACGGGCTAGCCTCCACCGGGGATTCACCCCTCCACTTT. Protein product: CASSPNGLASTGDSPLHF.

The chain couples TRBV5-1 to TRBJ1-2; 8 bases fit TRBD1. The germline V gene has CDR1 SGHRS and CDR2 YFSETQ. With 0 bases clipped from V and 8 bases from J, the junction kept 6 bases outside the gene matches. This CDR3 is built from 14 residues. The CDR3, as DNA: TGCGCCAGCAGCTTGGGACAGGGGACGGAGGGCTACACCTTC. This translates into CASSLGQGTEGYTF. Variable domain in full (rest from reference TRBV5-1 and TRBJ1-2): KAGVTQTPRYLIKTRGQQVTLSCSPISGHRSVSWYQQTPGQGLQFLFEYFSETQRNKGNFPGRFSGRQFSNSRSEMNVSTLELGDSALYLCASSLGQGTEGYTFGSGTRLTVV.

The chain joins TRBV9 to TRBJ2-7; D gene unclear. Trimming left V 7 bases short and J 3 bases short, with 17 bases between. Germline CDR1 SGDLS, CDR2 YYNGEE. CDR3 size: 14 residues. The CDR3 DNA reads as TGTGCCAGCCCGCTTTGGCGGATCTTCTACGAGCAGTACGTC. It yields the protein CASPLWRIFYEQYV.

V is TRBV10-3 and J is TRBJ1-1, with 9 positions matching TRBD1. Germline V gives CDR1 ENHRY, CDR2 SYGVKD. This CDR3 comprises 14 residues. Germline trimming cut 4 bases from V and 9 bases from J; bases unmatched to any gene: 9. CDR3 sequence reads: CAISATGTGRQAFF. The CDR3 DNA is TGTGCCATCAGTGCGACCGGGACAGGGCGTCAAGCTTTCTTT.

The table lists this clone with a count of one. This chain's CDR3 is CASSSTGGGNQPQHF. The CDR3 DNA is TGTGCCAGCAGTTCAACAGGGGGGGGGAATCAGCCCCAGCATTTT. This chain joins TRBV6-6 and TRBJ1-5; 8 nucleotides agree with TRBD1. The CDR3 has 15 amino acids. V lost 4 bases, J lost 4 bases, and 6 bases stayed unmatched. Germline CDR1 is MNHNY and CDR2 is SVGAGI (reference sequence).

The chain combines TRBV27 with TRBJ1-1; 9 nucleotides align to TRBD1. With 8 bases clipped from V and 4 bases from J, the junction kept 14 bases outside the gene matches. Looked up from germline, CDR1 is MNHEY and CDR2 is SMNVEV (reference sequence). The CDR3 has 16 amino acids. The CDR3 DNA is TGTGCCAGCGAAACCCGGACAGGGGTAGTAAGCACTGAAGCTTTCTTT. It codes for CASETRTGVVSTEAFF.

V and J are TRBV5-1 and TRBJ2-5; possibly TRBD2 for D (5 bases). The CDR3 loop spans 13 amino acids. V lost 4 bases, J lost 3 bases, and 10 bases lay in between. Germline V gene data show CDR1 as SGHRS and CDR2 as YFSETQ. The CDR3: CASSPDWKETQYF. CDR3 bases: TGCGCCAGCAGCCCGGACTGGAAAGAGACCCAGTACTTC.

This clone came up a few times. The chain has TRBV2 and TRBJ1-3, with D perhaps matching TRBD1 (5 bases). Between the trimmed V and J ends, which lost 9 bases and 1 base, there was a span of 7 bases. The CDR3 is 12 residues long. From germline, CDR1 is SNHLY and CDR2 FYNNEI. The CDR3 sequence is CARGTSGNTIYF. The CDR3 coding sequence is TGTGCCAGAGGGACTTCTGGAAACACCATATATTTT.

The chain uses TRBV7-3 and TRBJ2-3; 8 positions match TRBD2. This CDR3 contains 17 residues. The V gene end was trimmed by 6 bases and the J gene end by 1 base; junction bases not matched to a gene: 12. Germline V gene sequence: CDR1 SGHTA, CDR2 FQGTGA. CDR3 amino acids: CASSPRRSGSGTDTQYF. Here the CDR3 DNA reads TGTGCCAGCAGTCCCCGGAGGAGCGGGAGTGGCACAGATACGCAGTATTTT.

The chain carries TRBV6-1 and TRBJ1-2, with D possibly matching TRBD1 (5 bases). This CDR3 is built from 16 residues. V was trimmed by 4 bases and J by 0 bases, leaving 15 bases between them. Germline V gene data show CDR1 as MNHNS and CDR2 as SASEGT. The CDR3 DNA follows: TGTGCCAGCAGTGTCGGGAGTGGGGGGACTAACTATGGCTACACCTTC. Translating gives CASSVGSGGTNYGYTF.

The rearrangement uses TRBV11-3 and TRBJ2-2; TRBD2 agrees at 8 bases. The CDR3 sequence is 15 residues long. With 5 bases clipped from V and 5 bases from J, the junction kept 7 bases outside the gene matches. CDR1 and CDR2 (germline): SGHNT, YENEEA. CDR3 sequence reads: CASSRGGAETGELFF. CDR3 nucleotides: TGTGCCAGCAGCCGGGGGGGGGCAGAAACCGGGGAGCTGTTTTTT.

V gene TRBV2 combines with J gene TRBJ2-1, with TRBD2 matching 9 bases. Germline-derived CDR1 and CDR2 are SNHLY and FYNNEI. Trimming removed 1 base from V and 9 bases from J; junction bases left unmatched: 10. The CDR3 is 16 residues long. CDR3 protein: CASSEGASGILGEQFF. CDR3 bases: TGTGCCAGCAGTGAAGGGGCTAGCGGGATCTTAGGTGAGCAGTTCTTC.

The CDR3 sequence is CSVRGGTEAFF. In DNA, the CDR3 is TGCAGCGTTCGCGGGGGCACTGAAGCTTTCTTT. The chain is built from TRBV29-1 and TRBJ1-1, with D perhaps matching TRBD1 (5 bases). Germline values: CDR1 SQVTM, CDR2 ANQGSEA. V shed 5 bases and J shed 4 bases, with 8 bases lying between them. The CDR3 contains 11 residues.

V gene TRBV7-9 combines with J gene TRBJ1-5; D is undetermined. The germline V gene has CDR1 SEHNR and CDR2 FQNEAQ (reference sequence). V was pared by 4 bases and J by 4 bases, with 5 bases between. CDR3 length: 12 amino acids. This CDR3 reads CASSYFNQPQHF. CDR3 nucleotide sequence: TGTGCCAGCAGCTACTTTAATCAGCCCCAGCATTTT.

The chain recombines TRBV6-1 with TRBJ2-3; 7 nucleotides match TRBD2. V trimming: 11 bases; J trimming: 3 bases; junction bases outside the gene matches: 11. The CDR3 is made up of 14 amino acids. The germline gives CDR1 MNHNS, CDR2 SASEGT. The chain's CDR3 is CASRVLARTDTQYF. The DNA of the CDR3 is TGTGCCTCCAGAGTACTAGCGCGTACAGATACGCAGTATTTT.

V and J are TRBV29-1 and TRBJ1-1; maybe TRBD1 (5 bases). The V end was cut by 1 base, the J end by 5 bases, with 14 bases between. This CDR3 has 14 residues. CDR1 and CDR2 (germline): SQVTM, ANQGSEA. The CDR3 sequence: CSVEAGGDGTEAFF. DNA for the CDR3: TGCAGCGTTGAAGCGGGAGGGGACGGTACTGAAGCTTTCTTT.

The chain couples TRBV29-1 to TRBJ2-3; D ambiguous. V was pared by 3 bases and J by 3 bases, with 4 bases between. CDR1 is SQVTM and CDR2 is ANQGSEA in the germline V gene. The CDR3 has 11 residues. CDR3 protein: CSVDETDTQYF. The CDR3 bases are TGCAGCGTTGACGAGACAGATACGCAGTATTTT.

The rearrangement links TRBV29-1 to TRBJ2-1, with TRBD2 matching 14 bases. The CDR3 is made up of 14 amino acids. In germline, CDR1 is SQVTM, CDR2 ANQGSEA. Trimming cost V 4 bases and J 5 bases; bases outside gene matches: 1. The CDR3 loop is CSVGLAGGHNEQFF. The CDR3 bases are TGCAGCGTTGGACTAGCGGGAGGGCACAATGAGCAGTTCTTC.

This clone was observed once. The CDR3 region has the DNA TGTGCCAGCAGCTTAGGGACTAGCGGGAGCAGTGAGCAGTTCTTC. Translated: CASSLGTSGSSEQFF. The genes are TRBV7-9 and TRBJ2-1, with 13 bases fitting TRBD2. There are 15 residues in the CDR3. Unmatched junction bases numbered 3, after V lost 1 base and J lost 9 bases. Germline V lookup: CDR1 SEHNR, CDR2 FQNEAQ (reference sequence).

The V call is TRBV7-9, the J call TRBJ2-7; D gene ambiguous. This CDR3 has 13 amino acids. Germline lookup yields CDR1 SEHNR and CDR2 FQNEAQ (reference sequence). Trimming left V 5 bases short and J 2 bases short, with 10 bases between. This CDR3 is CASSGRGAYEQYV. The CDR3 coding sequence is TGTGCCAGCAGCGGAAGAGGTGCCTACGAGCAGTACGTC.

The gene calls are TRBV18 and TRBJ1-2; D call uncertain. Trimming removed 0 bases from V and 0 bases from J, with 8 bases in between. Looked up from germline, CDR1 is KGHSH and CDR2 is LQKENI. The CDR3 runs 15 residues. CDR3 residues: CASSPPRSTNYGYTF. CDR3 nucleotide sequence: TGTGCCAGCTCACCACCGCGCTCAACTAACTATGGCTACACCTTC.

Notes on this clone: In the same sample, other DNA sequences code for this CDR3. Here the CDR3 DNA reads TGTGCCAGCAGCCCAGGATCCTACGAGCAGTACTTC. Amino acids: CASSPGSYEQYF. The rearrangement uses TRBV7-9 and TRBJ2-7, with no clear D. The CDR3 spans 12 residues. Trimming pared 5 bases from V and 1 base from J, leaving 6 bases between. Germline values: CDR1 SEHNR, CDR2 FQNEAQ (reference sequence).

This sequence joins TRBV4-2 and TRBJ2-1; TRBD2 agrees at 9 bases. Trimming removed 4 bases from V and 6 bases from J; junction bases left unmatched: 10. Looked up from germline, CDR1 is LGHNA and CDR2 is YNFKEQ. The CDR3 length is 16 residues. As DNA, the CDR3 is TGTGCCAGCAGCCCTTCAGGAGCGGGAGGCGCCAATGAGCAGTTCTTC. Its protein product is CASSPSGAGGANEQFF.

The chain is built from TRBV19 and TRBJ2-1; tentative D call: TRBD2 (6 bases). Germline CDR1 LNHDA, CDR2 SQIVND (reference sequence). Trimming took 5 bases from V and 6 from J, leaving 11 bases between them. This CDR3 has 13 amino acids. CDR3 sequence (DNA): TGTGCCAGTAGTCAGGGTAGCGGCAATGAGCAGTTCTTC. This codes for CASSQGSGNEQFF.

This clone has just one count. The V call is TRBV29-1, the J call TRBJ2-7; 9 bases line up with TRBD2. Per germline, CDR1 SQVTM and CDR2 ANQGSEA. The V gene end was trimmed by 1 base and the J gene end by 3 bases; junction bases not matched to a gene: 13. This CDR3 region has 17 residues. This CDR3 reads CSVEGGDKAGGYYEQYF. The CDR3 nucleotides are TGCAGCGTTGAAGGAGGGGATAAGGCGGGGGGGTACTACGAGCAGTACTTC.

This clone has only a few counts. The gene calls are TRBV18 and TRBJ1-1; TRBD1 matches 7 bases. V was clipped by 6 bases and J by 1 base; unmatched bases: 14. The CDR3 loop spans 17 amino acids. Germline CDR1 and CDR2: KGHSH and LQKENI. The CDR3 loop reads CASSPQGRGLGNTEAFF. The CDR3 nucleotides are TGTGCCAGCTCCCCCCAAGGCAGGGGGTTGGGGAACACTGAAGCTTTCTTT.

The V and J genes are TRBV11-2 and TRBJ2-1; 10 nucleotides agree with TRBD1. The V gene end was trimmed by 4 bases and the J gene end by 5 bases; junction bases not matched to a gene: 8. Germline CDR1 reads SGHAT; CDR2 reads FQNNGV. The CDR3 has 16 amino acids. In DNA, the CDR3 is TGTGCCAGCAGCTGGTACCGGGACAGGGGACACAATGAGCAGTTCTTC. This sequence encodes CASSWYRDRGHNEQFF.